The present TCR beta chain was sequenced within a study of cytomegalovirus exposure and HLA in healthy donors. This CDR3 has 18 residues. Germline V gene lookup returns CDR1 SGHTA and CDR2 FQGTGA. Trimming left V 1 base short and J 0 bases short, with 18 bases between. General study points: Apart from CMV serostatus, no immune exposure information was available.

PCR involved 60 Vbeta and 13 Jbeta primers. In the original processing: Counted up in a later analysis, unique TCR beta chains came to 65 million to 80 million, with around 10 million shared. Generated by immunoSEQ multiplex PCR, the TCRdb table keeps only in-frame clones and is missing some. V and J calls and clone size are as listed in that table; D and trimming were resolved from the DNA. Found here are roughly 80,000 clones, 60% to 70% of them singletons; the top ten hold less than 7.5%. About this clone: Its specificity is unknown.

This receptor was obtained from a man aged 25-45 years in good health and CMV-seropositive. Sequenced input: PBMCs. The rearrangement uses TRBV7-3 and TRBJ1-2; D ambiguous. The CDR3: CASSLIGTYSGTNYGYTF. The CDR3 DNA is TGTGCCAGCAGCTTAATCGGAACTTACTCCGGGACTAACTATGGCTACACCTTC.